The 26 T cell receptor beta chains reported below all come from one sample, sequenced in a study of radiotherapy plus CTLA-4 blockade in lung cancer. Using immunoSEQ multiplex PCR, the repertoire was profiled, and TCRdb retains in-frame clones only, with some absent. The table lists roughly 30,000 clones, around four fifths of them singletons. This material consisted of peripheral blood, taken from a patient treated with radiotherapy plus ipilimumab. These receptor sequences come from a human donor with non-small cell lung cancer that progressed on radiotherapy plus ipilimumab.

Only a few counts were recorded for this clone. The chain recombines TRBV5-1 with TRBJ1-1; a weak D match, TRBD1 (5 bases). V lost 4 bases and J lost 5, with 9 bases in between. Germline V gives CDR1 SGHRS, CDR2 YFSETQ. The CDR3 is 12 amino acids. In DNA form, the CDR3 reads TGCGCCAGCAGCCCGGGGGGGACTGAAGCTTTCTTT. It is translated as CASSPGGTEAFF.

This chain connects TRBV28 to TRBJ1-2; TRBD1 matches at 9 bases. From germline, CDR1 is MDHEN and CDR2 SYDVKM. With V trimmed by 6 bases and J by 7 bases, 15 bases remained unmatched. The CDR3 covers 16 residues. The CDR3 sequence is CASRSGTGLNGLGYTF. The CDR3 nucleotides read TGTGCCAGCAGATCCGGGACAGGGCTCAATGGGCTTGGCTACACCTTC.

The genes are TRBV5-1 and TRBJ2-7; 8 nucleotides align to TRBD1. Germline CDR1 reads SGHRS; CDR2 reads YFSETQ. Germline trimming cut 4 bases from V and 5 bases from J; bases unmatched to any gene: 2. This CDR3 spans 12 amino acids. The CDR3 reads CASSPQGDEQYF. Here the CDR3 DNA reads TGCGCCAGCAGCCCACAGGGGGACGAGCAGTACTTC.

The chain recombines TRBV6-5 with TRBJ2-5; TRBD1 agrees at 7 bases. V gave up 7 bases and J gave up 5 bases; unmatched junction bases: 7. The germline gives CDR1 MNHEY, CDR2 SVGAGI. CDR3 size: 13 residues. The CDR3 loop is CASKGGAGETQYF. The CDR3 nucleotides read TGTGCCAGCAAAGGGGGCGCCGGGGAGACCCAGTACTTC.

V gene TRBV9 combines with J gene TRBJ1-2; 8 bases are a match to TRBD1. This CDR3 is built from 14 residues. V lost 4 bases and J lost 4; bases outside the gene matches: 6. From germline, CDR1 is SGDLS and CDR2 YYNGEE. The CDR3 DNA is TGTGCCAGCAGCCCGACAGGGGTCCCCTATGGCTACACCTTC. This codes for CASSPTGVPYGYTF. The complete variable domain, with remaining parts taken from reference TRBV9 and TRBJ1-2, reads DSGVTQTPKHLITATGQRVTLRCSPRSGDLSVYWYQQSLDQGLQFLIQYYNGEERAKGNILERFSAQQFPDLHSELNLSSLELGDSALYFCASSPTGVPYGYTFGSGTRLTVV.

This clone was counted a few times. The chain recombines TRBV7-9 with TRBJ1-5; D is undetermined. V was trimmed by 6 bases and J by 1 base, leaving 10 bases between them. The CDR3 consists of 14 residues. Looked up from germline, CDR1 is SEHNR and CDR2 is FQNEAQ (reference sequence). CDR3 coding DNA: TGTGCCAGCAGTTCGGAGGCAAGCAATCAGCCCCAGCATTTT. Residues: CASSSEASNQPQHF.

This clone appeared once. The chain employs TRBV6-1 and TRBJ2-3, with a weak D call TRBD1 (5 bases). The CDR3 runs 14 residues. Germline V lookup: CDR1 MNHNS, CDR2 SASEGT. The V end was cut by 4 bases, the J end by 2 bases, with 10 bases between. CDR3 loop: CASSGSGYTDTQYF. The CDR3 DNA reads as TGTGCCAGCAGTGGTTCAGGGTACACAGATACGCAGTATTTT.

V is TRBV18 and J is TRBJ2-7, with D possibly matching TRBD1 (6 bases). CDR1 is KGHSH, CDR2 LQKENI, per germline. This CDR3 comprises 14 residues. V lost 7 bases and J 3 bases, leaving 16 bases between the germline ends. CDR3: CASLGDTGHYEQYF. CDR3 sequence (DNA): TGTGCCAGCTTAGGGGACACAGGACACTACGAGCAGTACTTC.

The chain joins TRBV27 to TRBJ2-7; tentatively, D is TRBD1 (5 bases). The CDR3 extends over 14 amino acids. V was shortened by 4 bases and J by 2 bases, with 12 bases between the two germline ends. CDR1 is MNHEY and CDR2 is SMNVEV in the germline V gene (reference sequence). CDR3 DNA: TGTGCCAGCAGTTCAGGGTACCCAACCTACGAGCAGTACTTC. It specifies CASSSGYPTYEQYF.

The DNA for the CDR3 is TGTGCCAGCAGTTACGGGACAGCGGAGCAGTTCTTC. It specifies CASSYGTAEQFF. The chain combines TRBV6-5 with TRBJ2-1; the match to TRBD1 covers 7 bases. This CDR3 is 12 amino acids long. Germline V gene lookup returns CDR1 MNHEY and CDR2 SVGAGI. J gave up 10 bases and V 2 bases, and 2 bases lay outside the gene matches.

For the CDR3, the DNA is TGTGCCAGCAGACAGGCCTACGAGCAGTACTTC. Protein: CASRQAYEQYF. J is TRBJ2-7 and V is TRBV25-1; D perhaps matches TRBD1 (5 bases). V was cut by 6 bases and J by 2 bases, with 5 bases left in between. There are 11 residues in the CDR3. Germline assignment: CDR1 MGHDK and CDR2 SYGVNS.

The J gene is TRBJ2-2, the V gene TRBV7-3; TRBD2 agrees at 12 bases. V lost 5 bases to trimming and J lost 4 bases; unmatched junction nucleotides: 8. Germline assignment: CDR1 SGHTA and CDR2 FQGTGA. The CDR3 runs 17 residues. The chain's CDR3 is CASSPRASGGGTGELFF. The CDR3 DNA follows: TGTGCCAGCAGCCCCCGGGCTAGCGGGGGGGGCACCGGGGAGCTGTTTTTT. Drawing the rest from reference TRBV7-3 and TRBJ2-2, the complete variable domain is GAGVSQTPSNKVTEKGKYVELRCDPISGHTALYWYRQSLGQGPEFLIYFQGTGAADDSGLPNDRFFAVRPEGSVSTLKIQRTERGDSAVYLCASSPRASGGGTGELFFGEGSRLTVL.

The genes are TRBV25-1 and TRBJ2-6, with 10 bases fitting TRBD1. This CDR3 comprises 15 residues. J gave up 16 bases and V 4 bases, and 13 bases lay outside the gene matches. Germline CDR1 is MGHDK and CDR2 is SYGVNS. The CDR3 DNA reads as TGTGCCAGCAGTGGAACCCACGGGACAGGGGAGCTTCTGACTTTC. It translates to CASSGTHGTGELLTF. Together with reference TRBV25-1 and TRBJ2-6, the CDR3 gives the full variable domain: EADIYQTPRYLVIGTGKKITLECSQTMGHDKMYWYQQDPGMELHLIHYSYGVNSTEKGDLSSESTVSRIRTEHFPLTLESARPSHTSQYLCASSGTHGTGELLTFGAGSRLTVL.

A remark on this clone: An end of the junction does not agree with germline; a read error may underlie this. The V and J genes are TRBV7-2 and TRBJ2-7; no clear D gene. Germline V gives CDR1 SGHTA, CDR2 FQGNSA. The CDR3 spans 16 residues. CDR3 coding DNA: TGTGCCAGCAGCTTAGTTAGCCGAGGCTTCTCCTACAAGCAGTACTTC. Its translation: CASSLVSRGFSYKQYF.

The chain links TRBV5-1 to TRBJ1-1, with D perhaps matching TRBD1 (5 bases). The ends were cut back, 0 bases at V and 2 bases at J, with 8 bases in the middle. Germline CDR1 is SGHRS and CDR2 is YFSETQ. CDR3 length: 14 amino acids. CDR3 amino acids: CASSLERGNTEAFF. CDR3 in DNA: TGCGCCAGCAGCTTGGAAAGGGGAAACACTGAAGCTTTCTTT. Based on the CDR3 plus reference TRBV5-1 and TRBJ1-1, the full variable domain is KAGVTQTPRYLIKTRGQQVTLSCSPISGHRSVSWYQQTPGQGLQFLFEYFSETQRNKGNFPGRFSGRQFSNSRSEMNVSTLELGDSALYLCASSLERGNTEAFFGQGTRLTVV.

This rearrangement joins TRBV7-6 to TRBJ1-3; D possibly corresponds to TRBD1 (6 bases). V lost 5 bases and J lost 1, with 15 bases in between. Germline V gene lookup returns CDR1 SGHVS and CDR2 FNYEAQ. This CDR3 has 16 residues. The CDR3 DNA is TGTGCCAGCAGCCTACAGGGCGCAGGGTCTGGAAACACCATATATTTT. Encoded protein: CASSLQGAGSGNTIYF.

The CDR3 nucleotides are TGCGCCAGCAGCTTGGGGCGGACAGAGCAGGGGGACGAGCAGTACTTC. It encodes CASSLGRTEQGDEQYF. This chain uses TRBV5-1 with TRBJ2-7, with 7 bases lining up with TRBD1. The CDR3 totals 16 residues. CDR1 SGHRS and CDR2 YFSETQ come from the germline V gene. The junction had 11 bases not matched to a gene; V was cut back by 0 bases and J by 5 bases. Looking up the rest from reference TRBV5-1 and TRBJ2-7 gives the full variable domain: KAGVTQTPRYLIKTRGQQVTLSCSPISGHRSVSWYQQTPGQGLQFLFEYFSETQRNKGNFPGRFSGRQFSNSRSEMNVSTLELGDSALYLCASSLGRTEQGDEQYFGPGTRLTVT.

In nucleotides, the CDR3 is TGTGCCAGCAGCTTAGCGGTCCTAGCGGGGGTGACCTACGAGCAGTACTTC. It codes for CASSLAVLAGVTYEQYF. The J gene is TRBJ2-7, the V gene TRBV7-2, with 10 positions matching TRBD2. The junction had 7 bases not matched to a gene; V was cut back by 0 bases and J by 2 bases. The CDR3 spans 17 residues. Germline values: CDR1 SGHTA, CDR2 FQGNSA.

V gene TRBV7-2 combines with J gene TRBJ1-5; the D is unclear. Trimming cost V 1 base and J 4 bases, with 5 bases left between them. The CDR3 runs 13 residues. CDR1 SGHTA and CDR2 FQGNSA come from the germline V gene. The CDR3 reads CASSLVQNQPQHF. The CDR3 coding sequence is TGTGCCAGCAGCTTAGTGCAGAATCAGCCCCAGCATTTT.

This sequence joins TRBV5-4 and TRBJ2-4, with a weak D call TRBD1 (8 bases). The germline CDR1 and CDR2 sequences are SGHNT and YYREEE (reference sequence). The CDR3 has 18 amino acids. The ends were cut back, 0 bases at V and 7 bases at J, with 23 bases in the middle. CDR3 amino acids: CASSLVGGGQAHENIQYF. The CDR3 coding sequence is TGTGCCAGCAGCTTGGTTGGGGGGGGACAGGCGCATGAGAACATTCAGTACTTC.

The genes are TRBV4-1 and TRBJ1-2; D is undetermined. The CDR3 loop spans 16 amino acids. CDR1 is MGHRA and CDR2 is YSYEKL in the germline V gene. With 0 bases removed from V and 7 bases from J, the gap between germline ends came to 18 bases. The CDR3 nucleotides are TGCGCCAGCAGCCAAGATCGTCCGGGCCAAGGAGGTGGCTACACCTTC. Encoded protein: CASSQDRPGQGGGYTF.

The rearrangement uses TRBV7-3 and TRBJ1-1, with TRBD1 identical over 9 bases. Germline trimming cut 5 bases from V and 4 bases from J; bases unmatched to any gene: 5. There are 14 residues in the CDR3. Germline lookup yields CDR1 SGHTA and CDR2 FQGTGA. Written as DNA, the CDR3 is TGTGCCAGCAGCCAACAGGGGGCGGGCACTGAAGCTTTCTTT. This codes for CASSQQGAGTEAFF. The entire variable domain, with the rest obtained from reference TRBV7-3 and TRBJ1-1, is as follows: GAGVSQTPSNKVTEKGKYVELRCDPISGHTALYWYRQSLGQGPEFLIYFQGTGAADDSGLPNDRFFAVRPEGSVSTLKIQRTERGDSAVYLCASSQQGAGTEAFFGQGTRLTVV.

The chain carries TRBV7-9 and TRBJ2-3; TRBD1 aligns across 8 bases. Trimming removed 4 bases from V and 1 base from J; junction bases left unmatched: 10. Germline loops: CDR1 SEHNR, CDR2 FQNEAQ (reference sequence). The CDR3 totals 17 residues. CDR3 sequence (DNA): TGTGCCAGCAGCTCGTCCAGGACAGGGCTCGGCACAGATACGCAGTATTTT. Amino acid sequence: CASSSSRTGLGTDTQYF. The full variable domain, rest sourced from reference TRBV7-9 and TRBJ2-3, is DTGVSQNPRHKITKRGQNVTFRCDPISEHNRLYWYRQTLGQGPEFLTYFQNEAQLEKSRLLSDRFSAERPKGSFSTLEIQRTEQGDSAMYLCASSSSRTGLGTDTQYFGPGTRLTVL.

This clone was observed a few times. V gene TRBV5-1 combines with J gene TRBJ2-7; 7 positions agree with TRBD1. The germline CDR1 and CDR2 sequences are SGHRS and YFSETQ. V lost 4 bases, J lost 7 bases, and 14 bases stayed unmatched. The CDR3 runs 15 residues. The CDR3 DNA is TGCGCCAGCAGCCCCACAGGGGCGGGTTCGGGAGAGCAGTACTTC. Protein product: CASSPTGAGSGEQYF.

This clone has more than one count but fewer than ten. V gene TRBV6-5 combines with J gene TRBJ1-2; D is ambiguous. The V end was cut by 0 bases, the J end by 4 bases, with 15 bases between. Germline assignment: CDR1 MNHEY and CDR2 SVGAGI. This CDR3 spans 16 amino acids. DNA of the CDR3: TGTGCCAGCAGTTACTCGAGTGTTGGTGTTACCTATGGCTACACCTTC. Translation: CASSYSSVGVTYGYTF.

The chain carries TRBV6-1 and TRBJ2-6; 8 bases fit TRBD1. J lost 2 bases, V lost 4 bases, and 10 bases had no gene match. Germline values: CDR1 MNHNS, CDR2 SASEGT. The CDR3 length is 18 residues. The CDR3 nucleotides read TGTGCCAGCAGTGGGACAGGGAGAGGTCATGCTGGGGCCAACGTCCTGACTTTC. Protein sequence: CASSGTGRGHAGANVLTF.